These 21 T cell receptor beta chains originate from one sample sequenced in a study of control samples from healthy donors and cancer patients. Profiling relied on immunoSEQ multiplex PCR, and the TCRdb table lists in-frame clones only, not all of them. The table records 120,000 or so clones, around 87% of them present only once. Sequencing was done on a sample of blood. The receptor set was obtained from a man younger than 40 in good health.

The chain joins TRBV5-1 to TRBJ1-4; D perhaps matches TRBD1 (6 bases). The ends were cut back, 3 bases at V and 7 bases at J, with 16 bases in the middle. This CDR3 contains 15 residues. The V gene's germline CDR1 is SGHRS and CDR2 YFSETQ. CDR3 sequence: CASSSGQTTFEKLFF. The CDR3 DNA reads as TGCGCCAGCAGCTCCGGACAGACGACTTTTGAAAAACTGTTTTTT.

The V call is TRBV14, the J call TRBJ1-1; a weak D match, TRBD1 (6 bases). V was pared by 4 bases and J by 0 bases, with 9 bases between. Per germline, CDR1 SGHDN and CDR2 FVKESK. The length of the CDR3 is 14 residues. CDR3 nucleotides: TGTGCCAGCAGCCTCGACAGGATGAACACTGAAGCTTTCTTT. Its translation is CASSLDRMNTEAFF.

The rearrangement uses TRBV6-6 and TRBJ2-7; D may be TRBD1 (5 bases). The CDR3 consists of 11 residues. The germline gives CDR1 MNHNY, CDR2 SVGAGI (reference sequence). V was trimmed by 9 bases and J by 3 bases, leaving 9 bases between them. The CDR3 region is CARYRFYEQYV. CDR3 bases: TGTGCCAGATACAGGTTCTACGAGCAGTACGTC.

The chain links TRBV5-1 to TRBJ1-6; D is undetermined. Germline V gives CDR1 SGHRS, CDR2 YFSETQ. The CDR3 loop spans 14 amino acids. V dropped 0 bases and J dropped 5 bases, with 6 bases sitting between them. CDR3 loop: CASSLERDNSPLHF. CDR3 nucleotides: TGCGCCAGCAGCTTGGAAAGGGATAATTCACCCCTCCACTTT.

The chain has TRBV6-4 and TRBJ1-1; D gene unclear. V dropped 3 bases and J dropped 4 bases, with 9 bases sitting between them. Germline assignment: CDR1 MRHNA and CDR2 SNTAGT. The CDR3 totals 13 residues. This chain's CDR3 is CASSEQSFTEAFF. In DNA, the CDR3 is TGTGCCAGCAGTGAACAGAGTTTCACTGAAGCTTTCTTT.

The genes are TRBV24-1 and TRBJ1-1; 8 bases fit TRBD1. This CDR3 spans 15 amino acids. V trimming: 3 bases; J trimming: 6 bases; junction bases outside the gene matches: 8. The germline V gene encodes CDR1 KGHDR and CDR2 SFDVKD. The CDR3 DNA reads as TGTGCCACCAGTGATGCCGGACAGGGCCAGGCTGAAGCTTTCTTT. It yields the protein CATSDAGQGQAEAFF.

This clone was observed a handful of times. This chain connects TRBV10-3 to TRBJ1-1, with D maybe TRBD1 (5 bases). V shed 10 bases and J shed 3 bases, with 15 bases lying between them. The CDR3 runs 13 residues. The germline CDR1 and CDR2 sequences are ENHRY and SYGVKD. CDR3 sequence reads: CATGEVRDTEAFF. CDR3 in DNA: TGTGCCACGGGGGAGGTCCGTGACACTGAAGCTTTCTTT.

The rearrangement links TRBV18 to TRBJ1-1, with TRBD1 matching 9 bases. The CDR3 covers 14 residues. The germline CDR1 and CDR2 sequences are KGHSH and LQKENI. Trimming removed 3 bases from V and 7 bases from J; junction bases left unmatched: 6. The CDR3 DNA is TGTGCCAGCTCACCCGGGACAGGGAGGGGTGAAGCTTTCTTT. Protein sequence: CASSPGTGRGEAFF.

Note on this clone: Other DNA sequences in this specimen translate into the identical CDR3. The chain couples TRBV5-1 to TRBJ2-3, with D perhaps matching TRBD1 (6 bases). V was cut by 1 base and J by 3 bases, with 9 bases left in between. Germline values: CDR1 SGHRS, CDR2 YFSETQ. This CDR3 region has 14 residues. Here the CDR3 reads CASSLSQGTDTQYF. The CDR3, as DNA: TGCGCCAGCAGCTTGTCGCAGGGGACAGATACGCAGTATTTT.

This clone was seen only once. The chain combines TRBV5-1 with TRBJ1-1; D is undetermined. Germline assignment: CDR1 SGHRS and CDR2 YFSETQ. The CDR3 is 14 residues long. Trimming removed 2 bases from V and 1 base from J, with 9 bases in between. CDR3 coding DNA: TGCGCCAGCAGCTTTGAAGGGTCGAACACTGAAGCTTTCTTT. It codes for CASSFEGSNTEAFF.

The chain combines TRBV30 with TRBJ1-1; weak D call: TRBD1 (5 bases). CDR3 length: 13 residues. V was pared by 3 bases and J by 3 bases, with 11 bases between. Germline values: CDR1 GTSNPN, CDR2 SVGIG (reference sequence). The CDR3 DNA reads as TGTGCCTGGAGCGGGGTGGGGGACACTGAAGCTTTCTTT. It is translated as CAWSGVGDTEAFF.

The J gene is TRBJ1-3, the V gene TRBV7-2; tentatively, D is TRBD1 (5 bases). V gave up 2 bases and J gave up 0 bases, with 11 bases separating them. Germline V gene sequence: CDR1 SGHTA, CDR2 FQGNSA. This CDR3 spans 16 amino acids. CDR3 in amino acids: CASSLRTSLSGNTIYF. In nucleotides, the CDR3 is TGTGCCAGCAGCTTAAGGACATCGCTCTCTGGAAACACCATATATTTT.

In its sample, this clone was seen once. V and J are TRBV5-4 and TRBJ1-2; TRBD1 aligns across 8 bases. V lost 0 bases and J lost 4; bases outside the gene matches: 8. Germline CDR1 is SGHNT and CDR2 is YYREEE (reference sequence). The CDR3 totals 16 residues. The DNA of the CDR3 is TGTGCCAGCAGCTTGGGGGTCCCAGGGGGCCGCTATGGCTACACCTTC. Translation gives CASSLGVPGGRYGYTF.

This rearrangement joins TRBV10-3 to TRBJ2-7; the match to TRBD2 covers 9 bases. This CDR3 has 14 amino acids. J was trimmed by 6 bases and V by 6 bases; bases with no gene match: 9. Germline V CDR1 and CDR2: ENHRY, SYGVKD. The CDR3 DNA is TGTGCCATCAGAGGGGCAGCGGGGGGACGCGAGCAGTACTTC. Amino acid sequence: CAIRGAAGGREQYF.

The sample holds one count of this clone. The chain combines TRBV5-1 with TRBJ2-3; D is unclear. Germline CDR1 is SGHRS and CDR2 is YFSETQ. V was shortened by 0 bases and J by 1 base, with 9 bases between the two germline ends. This CDR3 is built from 15 residues. As DNA, the CDR3 is TGCGCCAGCAGCTTGGCCGAGTTGGGCACAGATACGCAGTATTTT. It codes for CASSLAELGTDTQYF.

CDR3 region: CASSIDGRDQETQYF. CDR3 DNA sequence: TGTGCCAGTAGTATAGATGGCAGGGATCAAGAGACCCAGTACTTC. The V and J genes are TRBV19 and TRBJ2-5; maybe TRBD1 (5 bases). V was shortened by 0 bases and J by 2 bases, with 10 bases between the two germline ends. The length of the CDR3 is 15 residues. Per germline, CDR1 LNHDA and CDR2 SQIVND (reference sequence). The whole variable domain, filled in from reference TRBV19 and TRBJ2-5, reads DGGITQSPKYLFRKEGQNVTLSCEQNLNHDAMYWYRQDPGQGLRLIYYSQIVNDFQKGDIAEGYSVSREKKESFPLTVTSAQKNPTAFYLCASSIDGRDQETQYFGPGTRLLVL.

J is TRBJ2-7 and V is TRBV6-5, with 9 bases lining up with TRBD1. Unmatched junction bases numbered 7, after V lost 4 bases and J lost 12 bases. Per germline, CDR1 MNHEY and CDR2 SVGAGI. This CDR3 comprises 12 residues. The CDR3 protein is CASSSGQGHWYV. CDR3 nucleotides: TGTGCCAGCAGTTCGGGACAGGGCCATTGGTACGTC.

V and J are TRBV24-1 and TRBJ2-6; 9 nucleotides align to TRBD1. J was trimmed by 4 bases and V by 4 bases; bases with no gene match: 7. This CDR3 has 17 residues. Germline assignment: CDR1 KGHDR and CDR2 SFDVKD. CDR3 DNA sequence: TGTGCCACCAGTGAGGGACAGGGAACCCCCGGGGCCAACGTCCTGACTTTC. The encoded protein is CATSEGQGTPGANVLTF.

A single count supports this clone. The rearrangement uses TRBV7-6 and TRBJ1-3; the D is unclear. The V gene's germline CDR1 is SGHVS and CDR2 FNYEAQ. This CDR3 region has 13 residues. The V end was cut by 5 bases, the J end by 0 bases, with 5 bases between. CDR3 coding DNA: TGTGCCAGCAGCCCCACCTCTGGAAACACCATATATTTT. Its protein product is CASSPTSGNTIYF.

V is TRBV4-1 and J is TRBJ2-1; weak D call: TRBD1 (6 bases). Germline lookup yields CDR1 MGHRA and CDR2 YSYEKL. This CDR3 contains 17 residues. Trimming took off 3 bases at V and 8 bases at J, with 23 bases between the two ends. CDR3 in DNA: TGCGCCAGCAGCCATTCGGAAACAGGGCCCCCTATGGATGAGCAGTTCTTC. It encodes CASSHSETGPPMDEQFF.

V and J are TRBV29-1 and TRBJ1-2; TRBD1 matches at 7 bases. With 5 bases clipped from V and 5 bases from J, the junction kept 5 bases outside the gene matches. Germline V gene data show CDR1 as SQVTM and CDR2 as ANQGSEA. The CDR3 is made up of 12 amino acids. The CDR3 region has the DNA TGCAGCGTTTCGGACAGGCCGTATGGCTACACCTTC. Its translation: CSVSDRPYGYTF. The full variable domain, in which reference TRBV29-1 and TRBJ1-2 provide the parts outside the CDR3, is SAVISQKPSRDICQRGTSLTIQCQVDSQVTMMFWYRQQPGQSLTLIATANQGSEATYESGFVIDKFPISRPNLTFSTLTVSNMSPEDSSIYLCSVSDRPYGYTFGSGTRLTVV.